This T cell receptor (beta chain) was documented in a study of T cells in Graves' hyperthyroidism and ophthalmopathy (dated by TCRdb to between 2018 and 2021). Concerning the study at large: Peripheral blood was sampled at the time of initial diagnosis, prior to any treatment. To identify distinguishing TCR V-J signatures, a discovery cohort of around 100 patients was used, comprising 43 with Graves' ophthalmopathy and some 57 with stable Graves' hyperthyroidism. Prospective prediction of ophthalmopathy was tested in an independent validation cohort of approximately 19 hyperthyroidism patients and 17 patients who later progressed to ophthalmopathy. For training and testing, the 100 or so patients in the discovery cohort were randomly divided in a 7:3 ratio. Thyroid tissue and blood T-cell repertoires from about 6 Graves' hyperthyroidism patients were also compared in the study. Once sampling was done, hyperthyroidism patients were given methimazole at a starting dose of 30 mg daily, whereas ophthalmopathy patients were given high-dose intravenous methylprednisolone. The paper describes TCR Vbeta CDR3 sequencing of about 140 peripheral blood samples, made up of fewer than 50 ophthalmopathy patients, 70 to 75 hyperthyroidism patients and 17 progressor patients. Findings and caveats that apply to the study as a whole: Blood samples also contained most of the expanded thyroid clonotypes (frequency above 0.001), which suggests that blood repertoires may reflect thyroid immune responses. Sample size was not statistically predetermined, and investigators were not blinded to group allocation. A 13 V-J signature model separated ophthalmopathy from stable hyperthyroidism, with 87.88% sensitivity and roughly 81% specificity in cross-validation and 80%/75% in testing. In validation, progression to ophthalmopathy was predicted by the model with roughly 69% sensitivity and under 85% specificity, a median of roughly six months before onset.

Ophthalmopathy patients had moderately to severely active disease, Clinical Activity Score of at least 3, NOSPECS grade of at least 4, and duration under 3 months. The study excluded patients with uncontrolled infections, other autoimmune diseases, pregnancy or lactation. Diagnoses relied on clinical symptoms, serum thyroxine and TRAb, thyroid ultrasound and orbital computed tomography. PBMCs were separated from around 9.1 ml of fresh peripheral blood using Ficoll-Paque density gradient centrifugation. Total RNA was extracted with Trizol reagent, and quality was checked on an Agilent 2100 Bioanalyzer. This clonotype came up a few times. The clone's antigen remains unknown. It has no much larger one-base neighbor in the sample; base qualities were not kept. The TCR beta CDR3 regions were amplified from the RNA transcripts. The TCR CDR3 was subjected to a first round of RT-PCR using the HTBI primer set and the Qiagen OneStep RT-PCR kit. Libraries were constructed in a second round of multiplex PCR, after which size selection and purification were carried out. The libraries were sequenced on an Illumina HiSeq2000 using paired-end 100 bp reads. In the source study's methods: Raw data were processed with SOAPnuke, discarding reads with adapters, uncalled bases, mean Phred below 15, or no exact constant-primer or identifier match. High-quality paired reads were merged using COPE v1.2.5, and each unique nucleotide sequence was defined as a clonotype. MiTCR v1.1 was used to align clonotypes to the IMGT TRBV, TRBD and TRBJ reference segments. The analysis was restricted to V-J combinations with a frequency above 0.0001, which together covered 99% to 99.2% of the repertoires. The TCS score was defined as F50 (clonal expansion) divided by E x V (chaos), with BLOSUM62-based TCRdist calculated between CDR3 peptides within each V-J. Welch's t-statistics and random forest reduced 500 to 650 V-J features to some 14, which were used in a naive Bayes classifier (R e1071). The public reads were run again by TCRdb, first through fastp at Q25 and then through MiXCR, and only productive beta chains were kept. Identical CDR3 protein sequences are pooled into one entry, listed with their most common genes and DNA. In this record, the V and J calls reflect TCRdb's handling and not the investigators' own analysis. The sample table records hundreds of thousands of distinct CDR3 sequences; around 21% of these occur just once. Under 35% of the sample is held by the ten biggest clonotypes.

Sequences DFQATT (CDR1) and SNEGSKA (CDR2) are obtained from the germline V gene (reference sequence). V is cut by 7 bases and J by 9 bases, and the space between the germline ends is 10 bases. From the cysteine through the phenylalanine, the CDR3 covers 10 amino acids. The entry retains the CDR3 DNA only, 30 bases that are in frame from base 1. Rearrangement joined TRBV20-1 to TRBJ1-5, with the D gene not clear enough to name. Sequenced: blood. This TCR was sampled from a man aged 25 to 40 with Graves' ophthalmopathy. The nucleotide sequence is given as TGCAGTGTAGGTCGTCGGCCCCAGCATTTT. Translated, this gives CSVGRRPQHF.